Listed below are T cell receptor beta chains from one sample, sequenced in a study of blood T cell repertoires in COVID-19. Libraries were prepared by immunoSEQ multiplex PCR; TCRdb keeps only in-frame clonotypes and omits some of them. The sample yields hundreds of thousands of clones, approximately 78% seen once. The sample taken for sequencing was peripheral blood. These receptor sequences come from a woman aged 60 to 75 with active or convalescent COVID-19. The CDR3 runs from the conserved cysteine through the conserved F or W. A D gene is named only where the DNA matches it firmly. Expanded clones are given a class, and other clones once, few, many or no size at all.

CDR3nt: TGTGCCATCAGTGACAGGGGGCTGGCTAATGAAAAACTGTTTTTT
CDR3aa: CAISDRGLANEKLFF
v_gene: TRBV10-3
abundance: -
len: 15
d_gene: TRBD1
j_gene: TRBJ1-4

CDR3nt: TGTGCCATCAAGGGCGGGGGAAGCACAGATACGCAGTATTTT
CDR3aa: CAIKGGGSTDTQYF
v_gene: TRBV10-3
abundance: -
len: 14
d_gene: TRBD2
j_gene: TRBJ2-3

CDR3nt: TGTGCCAGCAGCCGACAGGGACAGGATCAGCCCCAGCATTTT
CDR3aa: CASSRQGQDQPQHF
v_gene: TRBV7-8
abundance: -
len: 14
d_gene: TRBD1
j_gene: TRBJ1-5

CDR3nt: TGTGCCAGCAGCCTGTCGGCGGGGGGTATTGCAGATACGCAGTATTTT
CDR3aa: CASSLSAGGIADTQYF
v_gene: TRBV9
abundance: few
len: 16
d_gene: TRBD2
j_gene: TRBJ2-3

CDR3nt: TGTGCCAGCAGCCAGAGCGGTGGGAGCGGGCAGTACTCCCAGTACTTC
CDR3aa: CASSQSGGSGQYSQYF
v_gene: TRBV3-1/TRBV3-2
abundance: few
len: 16
d_gene: -
j_gene: TRBJ2-5

CDR3nt: TGTGCCAGCAGCCTCATCCCGGGGACCGGGGAGCTGTTTTTT
CDR3aa: CASSLIPGTGELFF
v_gene: TRBV7-9
abundance: -
len: 14
d_gene: -
j_gene: TRBJ2-2

CDR3nt: TGCGCCAGCAGGGAACAGGGTTTTGGCTACACCTTC
CDR3aa: CASREQGFGYTF
v_gene: TRBV10-1
abundance: -
len: 12
d_gene: -
j_gene: TRBJ1-2

CDR3nt: TGCAGCGTTGCTAGACAGGAAGAGACCCAGTACTTC
CDR3aa: CSVARQEETQYF
v_gene: TRBV29-1
abundance: -
len: 12
d_gene: -
j_gene: TRBJ2-5

CDR3nt: TGTGCCAGCAGCACAGAAACAGGGCTGAATGAAAAACTGTTTTTT
CDR3aa: CASSTETGLNEKLFF
v_gene: TRBV9
abundance: -
len: 15
d_gene: -
j_gene: TRBJ1-4

CDR3nt: TGTGCCAGTACCCCCCTAGGGTCACAACCCGGGGATGGCTACACCTTC
CDR3aa: CASTPLGSQPGDGYTF
v_gene: TRBV19
abundance: few
len: 16
d_gene: -
j_gene: TRBJ1-2

CDR3nt: TGTGCCAGCAGTCCCCGGGACTTCGCCGTCCCCACAGATACGCAGTATTTT
CDR3aa: CASSPRDFAVPTDTQYF
v_gene: TRBV6-6
abundance: -
len: 17
d_gene: -
j_gene: TRBJ2-3

CDR3nt: TGTGCCAGCAGCTTGACACAGGGGAACTATGGCTACACCTTC
CDR3aa: CASSLTQGNYGYTF
v_gene: TRBV5-4
abundance: -
len: 14
d_gene: TRBD1
j_gene: TRBJ1-2

CDR3nt: TGTGCCAGCAGGACAGGGGAAGCTGAAGCTTTCTTT
CDR3aa: CASRTGEAEAFF
v_gene: TRBV27
abundance: few
len: 12
d_gene: TRBD1
j_gene: TRBJ1-1

CDR3nt: TGTGCCAGTAGTATAGCTCTCCGGGGGGAGTATGGCTACACCTTC
CDR3aa: CASSIALRGEYGYTF
v_gene: TRBV19
abundance: -
len: 15
d_gene: -
j_gene: TRBJ1-2

CDR3nt: TGCAGCGTTGGGGGACAGCCGAACACTGAAGCTTTCTTT
CDR3aa: CSVGGQPNTEAFF
v_gene: TRBV29-1
abundance: -
len: 13
d_gene: TRBD1
j_gene: TRBJ1-1

CDR3nt: TGCGCCAGCAGCCAGGTGGCCCTAGCGGGGTATGAGCAGTACTTC
CDR3aa: CASSQVALAGYEQYF
v_gene: TRBV4-1
abundance: -
len: 15
d_gene: TRBD2
j_gene: TRBJ2-7

CDR3nt: TGTGCCAGCTCACCAAGCCTTGCCTCTGGAAACACCATATATTTT
CDR3aa: CASSPSLASGNTIYF
v_gene: TRBV18
abundance: -
len: 15
d_gene: -
j_gene: TRBJ1-3

CDR3nt: TGTGCCAGCAGTTACGAGGACAGGGTAGCTTTCTTT
CDR3aa: CASSYEDRVAFF
v_gene: TRBV6-6
abundance: -
len: 12
d_gene: TRBD1
j_gene: TRBJ1-1

CDR3nt: TGCGCCAGCAGCCAAGATGAGGGAGATAATTCACCCCTCCACTTT
CDR3aa: CASSQDEGDNSPLHF
v_gene: TRBV4-1
abundance: -
len: 15
d_gene: -
j_gene: TRBJ1-6

CDR3nt: TGTGCCAGCAGCCATCGTTCCGGGACAGGGATACTGAACACTGAAGCTTTCTTT
CDR3aa: CASSHRSGTGILNTEAFF
v_gene: TRBV3-1/TRBV3-2
abundance: -
len: 18
d_gene: TRBD1
j_gene: TRBJ1-1

CDR3nt: TGTGCCAGCTCACCGCGGAACACTGAAGCTTTCTTT
CDR3aa: CASSPRNTEAFF
v_gene: TRBV18
abundance: -
len: 12
d_gene: -
j_gene: TRBJ1-1

CDR3nt: TGTGCCAGCAGCCCCCGTGGAGCGGGGGTGGGGGGTGAGCAGTTCTTC
CDR3aa: CASSPRGAGVGGEQFF
v_gene: TRBV9
abundance: -
len: 16
d_gene: TRBD2
j_gene: TRBJ2-1

CDR3nt: TGTGCCAGCAGTTTTCATAGCAATCAGCCCCAGCATTTT
CDR3aa: CASSFHSNQPQHF
v_gene: TRBV6-5
abundance: -
len: 13
d_gene: -
j_gene: TRBJ1-5

CDR3nt: TGTGCCAGCAGCACTAGTCGCACCGGGGAGCTGTTTTTT
CDR3aa: CASSTSRTGELFF
v_gene: TRBV12-3/TRBV12-4
abundance: -
len: 13
d_gene: -
j_gene: TRBJ2-2

CDR3nt: TGCGCCAGCAGCTTGGGGCAGGCTTACAATGAGCAGTTCTTC
CDR3aa: CASSLGQAYNEQFF
v_gene: TRBV5-1
abundance: -
len: 14
d_gene: -
j_gene: TRBJ2-1

CDR3nt: TGTGCCAGCAGACCCCGGACAGGGGAGGCCGGGGAGCTGTTTTTT
CDR3aa: CASRPRTGEAGELFF
v_gene: TRBV6-5
abundance: many
len: 15
d_gene: TRBD1
j_gene: TRBJ2-2

CDR3nt: -
CDR3aa: CASSRAGQGQETQYF
v_gene: TRBV19
abundance: -
len: 15
d_gene: -
j_gene: TRBJ2-5

CDR3nt: TGTGCCAGCAGTGAAGCGTTAAAGAGCTACGAGCAGTACTTC
CDR3aa: CASSEALKSYEQYF
v_gene: TRBV2
abundance: -
len: 14
d_gene: -
j_gene: TRBJ2-7

CDR3nt: TGTGCCAGCAGTTCCCATTTGAACACTGAAGCTTTCTTT
CDR3aa: CASSSHLNTEAFF
v_gene: TRBV12-3/TRBV12-4
abundance: -
len: 13
d_gene: -
j_gene: TRBJ1-1

CDR3nt: TGTGCCAGCCGGCAGCCAGGTCAGCCCCAGCATTTT
CDR3aa: CASRQPGQPQHF
v_gene: TRBV6-5
abundance: -
len: 12
d_gene: -
j_gene: TRBJ1-5

CDR3nt: TGTGCCTGGATGGGCTTATACGGCTACACCTTC
CDR3aa: CAWMGLYGYTF
v_gene: TRBV30
abundance: once
len: 11
d_gene: -
j_gene: TRBJ1-2

CDR3nt: TGTGCCAGCAGCTCGGCCACCGGGACTCCCTACGAGCAGTACTTC
CDR3aa: CASSSATGTPYEQYF
v_gene: TRBV7-9
abundance: -
len: 15
d_gene: -
j_gene: TRBJ2-7

CDR3nt: TGTGCCAGCAGCTTGGGGCTAGCGGGGGCCAACTACAATGAGCAGTTCTTC
CDR3aa: CASSLGLAGANYNEQFF
v_gene: TRBV5-8
abundance: -
len: 17
d_gene: TRBD2
j_gene: TRBJ2-1

CDR3nt: TGTGCCAGCAGTGAACGGAGGCCGCCCTACGAGCAGTACTTC
CDR3aa: CASSERRPPYEQYF
v_gene: TRBV6-1
abundance: -
len: 14
d_gene: -
j_gene: TRBJ2-7

CDR3nt: TGTGCCAGCAGAACTACTAATTCACCCCTCCACTTT
CDR3aa: CASRTTNSPLHF
v_gene: TRBV27
abundance: once
len: 12
d_gene: -
j_gene: TRBJ1-6

CDR3nt: TGTGCCAGCAGCCCGGGGACAGGCCCCCTGGGAGAGACCCAGTACTTC
CDR3aa: CASSPGTGPLGETQYF
v_gene: TRBV5-8
abundance: -
len: 16
d_gene: TRBD1
j_gene: TRBJ2-5

CDR3nt: TGTGCCAGCAGCCAGGATAACAGGGGGTTGGGGCAGCCCCAGCATTTT
CDR3aa: CASSQDNRGLGQPQHF
v_gene: TRBV7-9
abundance: -
len: 16
d_gene: TRBD1
j_gene: TRBJ1-5

CDR3nt: TGTGCCAGCAGTGAAATGGGCAGGTTACTGTTTTTT
CDR3aa: CASSEMGRLLFF
v_gene: TRBV25-1
abundance: once
len: 12
d_gene: -
j_gene: TRBJ1-4

CDR3nt: TGCAGCGTTGAGCTCCAGGGGAACACTGAAGCTTTCTTT
CDR3aa: CSVELQGNTEAFF
v_gene: TRBV29-1
abundance: -
len: 13
d_gene: -
j_gene: TRBJ1-1

CDR3nt: TGTGCCAGCAGCGCTAGCGGGGGGGCAGGAGATACGCAGTATTTT
CDR3aa: CASSASGGAGDTQYF
v_gene: TRBV9
abundance: -
len: 15
d_gene: TRBD2
j_gene: TRBJ2-3

CDR3nt: TGTGCCAGCTATATGACAGGGGGGGACGGCAAGCAGTACTTC
CDR3aa: CASYMTGGDGKQYF
v_gene: TRBV5-8
abundance: -
len: 14
d_gene: TRBD1
j_gene: TRBJ2-7

CDR3nt: TGCGCCAGCAGCCCCCACGGGGAGGGCAATCAGCCCCAGCATTTT
CDR3aa: CASSPHGEGNQPQHF
v_gene: TRBV4-1
abundance: -
len: 15
d_gene: -
j_gene: TRBJ1-5

CDR3nt: TGCGCCAGCAATCCTTCAAGGAGTAGCGGGGGCCACAGCTCCTACAATGAGCAGTTCTTC
CDR3aa: CASNPSRSSGGHSSYNEQFF
v_gene: TRBV23-1
abundance: few
len: 20
d_gene: TRBD2
j_gene: TRBJ2-1

CDR3nt: TGTGCCAGCAGCACCCAAGGACAGGGAGGCTATGGCTACACCTTC
CDR3aa: CASSTQGQGGYGYTF
v_gene: TRBV9
abundance: -
len: 15
d_gene: TRBD1
j_gene: TRBJ1-2

CDR3nt: TGTGCCAGCAGCTTGGCCGGGACAGGGATCTCCTACGAGCAGTACTTC
CDR3aa: CASSLAGTGISYEQYF
v_gene: TRBV5-6
abundance: -
len: 16
d_gene: TRBD1
j_gene: TRBJ2-7

CDR3nt: TGTGCCAGCAGTGCGGCAGGGGGCTACTCCTACGAGCAGTACTTC
CDR3aa: CASSAAGGYSYEQYF
v_gene: TRBV2
abundance: -
len: 15
d_gene: TRBD1
j_gene: TRBJ2-7

CDR3nt: TGTGCCAGCATATCGACCTACTCAGGTGAAGCTTTCTTT
CDR3aa: CASISTYSGEAFF
v_gene: TRBV27
abundance: few
len: 13
d_gene: -
j_gene: TRBJ1-1

CDR3nt: TGTGCCAGCAGCCTTCGGACTAGCGGGGGGGCCACAGATACGCAGTATTTT
CDR3aa: CASSLRTSGGATDTQYF
v_gene: TRBV3-1/TRBV3-2
abundance: once
len: 17
d_gene: TRBD2
j_gene: TRBJ2-3

CDR3nt: TGCGCCAGCAGCCTTGACAGGGGGGGTGAGACCCAGTACTTC
CDR3aa: CASSLDRGGETQYF
v_gene: TRBV5-1
abundance: -
len: 14
d_gene: TRBD1
j_gene: TRBJ2-5

CDR3nt: TGTGCCAGTAGAAGGACTAGAGAAGAGACCCAGTACTTC
CDR3aa: CASRRTREETQYF
v_gene: TRBV19
abundance: -
len: 13
d_gene: TRBD2
j_gene: TRBJ2-5

CDR3nt: TGTGCCAGCAGCCCCGTGGCAGCGTCGAACTATGGCTACACCTTC
CDR3aa: CASSPVAASNYGYTF
v_gene: TRBV5-4
abundance: -
len: 15
d_gene: -
j_gene: TRBJ1-2

CDR3nt: TGTGCCACCAGCAGGGATCGGACTGGCCGAACTGGCGAGCAGTACTTC
CDR3aa: CATSRDRTGRTGEQYF
v_gene: TRBV15
abundance: -
len: 16
d_gene: -
j_gene: TRBJ2-7

CDR3nt: TGTGCCAGCAGTCCCGCCGTAGGGGCCTATGGCTACACCTTC
CDR3aa: CASSPAVGAYGYTF
v_gene: TRBV28
abundance: -
len: 14
d_gene: -
j_gene: TRBJ1-2

CDR3nt: TGTGCCAGCAGTGGCCTGGGGCGGGACCGTAATTCACCCCTCCACTTT
CDR3aa: CASSGLGRDRNSPLHF
v_gene: TRBV25-1
abundance: -
len: 16
d_gene: -
j_gene: TRBJ1-6

CDR3nt: TGTGCCAGCAGACCCGGGACAGATTTTTACGTTAGCAATCAGCCCCAGCATTTT
CDR3aa: CASRPGTDFYVSNQPQHF
v_gene: TRBV5-8
abundance: -
len: 18
d_gene: TRBD1
j_gene: TRBJ1-5

CDR3nt: TGTGCCAGCAGTCATGGACAGGGGAACACCGGGGAGCTGTTTTTT
CDR3aa: CASSHGQGNTGELFF
v_gene: TRBV6-2/TRBV6-3
abundance: -
len: 15
d_gene: TRBD1
j_gene: TRBJ2-2

CDR3nt: TGTGCCAGCTCACCACCCTCTAATTCCGCCACAGATACGCAGTATTTT
CDR3aa: CASSPPSNSATDTQYF
v_gene: TRBV18
abundance: -
len: 16
d_gene: -
j_gene: TRBJ2-3

CDR3nt: TGTGCCAGCAGCTTATGGACGGGGGGCTACAATGAGCAGTTCTTC
CDR3aa: CASSLWTGGYNEQFF
v_gene: TRBV5-5
abundance: -
len: 15
d_gene: TRBD2
j_gene: TRBJ2-1

CDR3nt: TGTGCCACCAGCACGACAGGGCCGCTCACTGAAGCTTTCTTT
CDR3aa: CATSTTGPLTEAFF
v_gene: TRBV15
abundance: few
len: 14
d_gene: TRBD1
j_gene: TRBJ1-1

CDR3nt: TGTGCCAGCAGTGTCACAGGGGGAAGTTACACAGATACGCAGTATTTT
CDR3aa: CASSVTGGSYTDTQYF
v_gene: TRBV6-1
abundance: -
len: 16
d_gene: TRBD1
j_gene: TRBJ2-3